This T cell receptor beta chain was recorded in a study of early stage breast cancer tumors. Study background: The ER+/PR+/HER2- tumors included fewer than 10 ductal and a handful of lobular carcinomas.

As regards this clone: Its target is not known.

There are 11 residues in the CDR3. V was shortened by 5 bases and J by 2 bases, with 2 bases between the two germline ends. Germline V lookup: CDR1 MNHEY, CDR2 SMNVEV (reference sequence). The study, taken as a whole, reports: Commonly generated sequences made up most enriched TCRB sequences shared between patients. Tumor and normal breast were distinguished via blood comparison in most of the 16 patients.

The protocol was immunoSEQ multiplex PCR, while the TCRdb copy is restricted to in-frame clones and leaves out a portion. The sample carries 25,000 to 35,000 clones, just under 75% recorded once. Input material: breast tumor tissue. The sequence was obtained from a person younger than 45 with breast cancer. The gene calls are TRBV27 and TRBJ2-3; D call uncertain. In DNA, the CDR3 is TGTGCCAGCAGTCACACAGATACGCAGTATTTT. This encodes CASSHTDTQYF.